The TCR beta chain described here comes from a study of blood T cells in healthy people across ages. Primed by a sample-barcoded 5' primer and a J-beta primer mix, a second PCR proceeded for roughly 6 to 12 cycles. TCRdb itself ran the 5' RACE reads through MiXCR, one entry per CDR3 protein. The sample carries about 1.6 million distinct CDR3 sequences, around 35% recorded once. To note about this clonotype: Its antigen is unknown.

Study-wide points: In the absence of known donor CMV status, changes in expanded clonotypes were possibly confounded. Among long-lived donors, naive CD4+ cells were more numerous and diversity higher than in aged donors.

In germline, CDR1 is DFQATT, CDR2 SNEGSKA (reference sequence). The CDR3 sequence is 15 residues long. V gave up 0 bases and J gave up 7 bases; unmatched junction bases: 6. The clonotype comes from a woman in her twenties or thirties in good health. The sequencing input was blood. The rearrangement uses TRBV20-1 and TRBJ1-4; TRBD1 matches 9 bases. The CDR3 sequence: CSARDNRGHCEKLFF. CDR3 sequence (DNA): TGCAGTGCTAGAGATAACAGGGGGCATTGTGAAAAACTGTTTTTT.